The T cell receptor (beta chain) under discussion was sequenced for a study of blood T cell repertoires in COVID-19. Overall study: The samples span acute and convalescent COVID-19 from the United States, Italy and Spain.

V was shortened by 4 bases and J by 1 base, with 15 bases between the two germline ends. CDR1 and CDR2 (germline): MDHEN, SYDVKM. This CDR3 has 16 residues. In the original analysis: Amplifying reference gene primers gave estimates of nucleated cell counts. Libraries were prepared by immunoSEQ multiplex PCR; TCRdb keeps only in-frame clonotypes and omits some of them. D and trimming were read from the DNA, whereas the V and J calls and clone size are those reported in that table. The sample yields some 87,000 clones, more than 75% seen once. The chain links TRBV28 to TRBJ2-3; perhaps TRBD1 as D (6 bases). The sequence was obtained from a woman aged 80 or over with active or convalescent COVID-19. The sample was peripheral blood. The CDR3 DNA sequence: TGTGCCAGCAGTTCTCCCGAGCACAGGGGCACAGATACGCAGTATTTT. It yields the protein CASSSPEHRGTDTQYF.